This T cell receptor (beta chain) derives from a study of CD8 T cells in Susac syndrome. Study-level information: Of the sequenced Susac syndrome patients, six had active disease and roughly eight were in remission.

This CDR3 region has 14 residues. CDR1 is KGHSH, CDR2 LQKENI, per germline. V shed 4 bases and J shed 4 bases, with 11 bases lying between them. Random hexamers served to reverse transcribe roughly 0.5 to 1 ug RNA. immunoSEQ multiplex PCR amplified TCR beta CDR3 across 54 Vbeta, 13 Jbeta. TCRdb itself ran the immunoSEQ multiplex PCR reads through MiXCR, one entry per CDR3 protein. The data contain 120,000 or so distinct CDR3 sequences, 96% of them seen just once; the ten biggest clones take up approximately 0.15%. The T cells that were sequenced for TCR beta were CD8+ and CD4+ cells from blood. Sequencing used CD4+ T cells from PBMCs. The source of this sequence is a human donor with Susac syndrome. The V gene is TRBV18, the J gene TRBJ2-1, with D possibly TRBD1 on 7 matching bases. This CDR3 is CASSHAGQYNEQFF. As DNA, the CDR3 is TGTGCCAGCTCACACGCGGGACAGTACAATGAGCAGTTCTTC.